The 26 T cell receptor beta chains listed next were all sequenced from one sample in a study of monozygotic twins with inflammatory bowel disease. TCRdb re-called the 5' RACE reads; one entry per CDR3 protein, DNA not given. The table for this sample gives approximately 120,000 distinct CDR3 sequences. The sample taken for sequencing was blood. These receptors were collected from a human donor with ulcerative colitis or Crohn's disease, or a healthy co-twin of an affected twin (not recorded which).

This chain joins TRBV28 and TRBJ2-1. Germline V gene sequence: CDR1 MDHEN, CDR2 SYDVKM. The length of the CDR3 is 12 residues. CDR3 protein: CASSLLSNEQFF.

The rearrangement links TRBV6-2 or TRBV6-3 to TRBJ2-2; TCRdb proposes TRBD2, but this gene call is untestable without DNA. Germline CDR1 is MNHEY and CDR2 is SVGEGT. CDR3 length: 13 amino acids. CDR3 sequence: CASGTVGTGELFF.

This chain connects TRBV5-6 to TRBJ2-7; TCRdb selects TRBD2, and the lack of DNA leaves this call unchecked. CDR3 size: 14 residues. The germline V gene encodes CDR1 SGHDT and CDR2 YYEEEE. This CDR3 reads CASSPGNREDEQYF.

This chain connects TRBV13 to TRBJ2-7; TCRdb selects TRBD1, and the lack of DNA leaves this call unchecked. CDR3 length: 12 residues. Germline V CDR1 and CDR2: PRHDT, FYEKMQ (reference sequence). The CDR3 loop is CASSKPGGEQYF.

The chain is built from TRBV5-1 and TRBJ1-5; TCRdb's assignment of TRBD1 cannot be checked, as there is no DNA. Per the germline V gene, CDR1 is SGHRS and CDR2 is YFSETQ. The CDR3 extends over 14 amino acids. The CDR3 is CASSSGTGRQPQHF.

This chain's CDR3 is CASSLGGRAFSYEQYF. The chain joins TRBV7-2 to TRBJ2-7; TCRdb lists TRBD2, though no DNA is available to test this call. Germline assignment: CDR1 SGHTA and CDR2 FQGNSA. There are 16 residues in the CDR3.

CDR3 in amino acids: CAITTTGTPGETQYF. The V and J genes are TRBV10-3 and TRBJ2-5; absent DNA, TCRdb's TRBD2 call cannot be checked. CDR1 is ENHRY and CDR2 is SYGVKD in the germline V gene. The CDR3 consists of 15 residues.

This chain uses TRBV5-4 with TRBJ2-3; the D call of TRBD2 rests on TCRdb alone, since no DNA is present to check it. Germline V CDR1 and CDR2: SGHNT, YYREEE (reference sequence). The CDR3 spans 16 residues. CDR3 residues: CASSLGVLAGEDTQYF.

The chain has TRBV4-2 and TRBJ2-3; lacking DNA, the TRBD1 call made by TCRdb goes unchecked. The CDR3 length is 13 residues. The germline CDR1 and CDR2 sequences are LGHNA and YNFKEQ. The CDR3 spells CASSHPPGDTQYF.

The rearrangement links TRBV20-1 to TRBJ1-2; TCRdb returns TRBD1, unconfirmable since there is no DNA. CDR1 DFQATT and CDR2 SNEGSKA come from the germline V gene (reference sequence). The CDR3 runs 13 residues. The CDR3: CSAVQGNIGGYTF.

The V and J genes are TRBV7-6 and TRBJ2-3; checking the TCRdb D call of TRBD1 is not possible without DNA. CDR1 and CDR2 from the germline V gene are SGHVS and FNYEAQ. This CDR3 has 17 amino acids. This CDR3 reads CASSSEGGEPPTDTQYF. Using reference TRBV7-6 and TRBJ2-3 for the parts outside the CDR3, the full variable domain is GAGVSQSPRYKVTKRGQDVALRCDPISGHVSLYWYRQALGQGPEFLTYFNYEAQQDKSGLPNDRFSAERPEGSISTLTIQRTEQRDSAMYRCASSSEGGEPPTDTQYFGPGTRLTVL.

The chain's CDR3 is CASSPGTGDYEQYF. The rearrangement joins TRBV5-5 to TRBJ2-7; the TCRdb D gene call, TRBD1, has no DNA to confirm it. Germline CDR1 reads SGHKS; CDR2 reads YYEKEE (reference sequence). The CDR3 is made up of 14 amino acids.

The V call is TRBV25-1, the J call TRBJ1-5; TCRdb's assignment of TRBD1 cannot be checked, as there is no DNA. Germline CDR1 and CDR2: MGHDK and SYGVNS. The CDR3 has 13 amino acids. CDR3 amino acids: CASRGGVGQPQHF.

This rearrangement joins TRBV9 to TRBJ1-6; TCRdb designates TRBD1, a call that cannot be tested without DNA. The CDR3 has 15 amino acids. Germline V gives CDR1 SGDLS, CDR2 YYNGEE. The CDR3 sequence: CASSIDGEPNSPLHF.

The rearrangement joins TRBV5-6 to TRBJ2-3; as DNA is missing, the TRBD1 call by TCRdb cannot be tested. The germline gives CDR1 SGHDT, CDR2 YYEEEE. CDR3 length: 17 amino acids. The CDR3 sequence: CASSLWGGAGATDTQYF.

The genes are TRBV20-1 and TRBJ2-5; as DNA is missing, the TRBD2 call by TCRdb cannot be tested. The V gene's germline CDR1 is DFQATT and CDR2 SNEGSKA (reference sequence). The CDR3 is 16 amino acids. CDR3 sequence reads: CSARDPGLAAQETQYF.

V and J are TRBV3-1 and TRBJ1-2. Germline loops: CDR1 LGHDT, CDR2 YNNKEL (reference sequence). The length of the CDR3 is 13 residues. Here the CDR3 reads CASSQDSTNGYTF.

The chain carries TRBV6-5 and TRBJ2-3; without DNA, the TCRdb call of TRBD2 cannot be checked. The germline V gene encodes CDR1 MNHEY and CDR2 SVGAGI. The CDR3 has 17 amino acids. CDR3 sequence reads: CASSFLRGLASSDTQYF.

The chain recombines TRBV20-1 with TRBJ2-7; there is no DNA to check the TCRdb D call of TRBD1. This CDR3 has 14 residues. The germline V gene has CDR1 DFQATT and CDR2 SNEGSKA (reference sequence). CDR3 residues: CSARRPPQSYEQYF.

The genes are TRBV7-8 and TRBJ1-5. Germline CDR1 is SGHVS and CDR2 is FQNEAQ. The CDR3 is 14 residues long. CDR3 region: CASSLAGRNQPQHF.

This chain joins TRBV20-1 and TRBJ2-1; TCRdb gives TRBD2 as the D gene, but with no DNA this cannot be confirmed. The CDR3 sequence is 15 residues long. Germline-derived CDR1 and CDR2 are DFQATT and SNEGSKA (reference sequence). CDR3 region: CSARVPQREHNEQFF.

V usage is TRBV2 and J usage is TRBJ1-2. The CDR3 has 13 residues. Germline CDR1 and CDR2: SNHLY and FYNNEI. The CDR3: CASSDTSGYGYTF.

The chain recombines TRBV12-3 or TRBV12-4 with TRBJ1-4. CDR3 length: 12 amino acids. The CDR3: CASSGPEEKLFF.

V usage is TRBV20-1 and J usage is TRBJ1-1; there is no DNA to check the TCRdb D call of TRBD1. This CDR3 spans 14 amino acids. Germline-derived CDR1 and CDR2 are DFQATT and SNEGSKA (reference sequence). CDR3 amino acids: CSAHWGQANTEAFF.

The chain is built from TRBV20-1 and TRBJ2-1; the TRBD1 assignment by TCRdb is unverifiable without DNA. Germline CDR1 and CDR2: DFQATT and SNEGSKA (reference sequence). This CDR3 spans 16 amino acids. Here the CDR3 reads CSAGGTGTGGYNEQFF.

The chain has TRBV19 and TRBJ2-2; the TRBD1 assignment by TCRdb is unverifiable without DNA. Germline CDR1 is LNHDA and CDR2 is SQIVND (reference sequence). The CDR3 consists of 14 residues. CDR3 amino acids: CASRDRGNTGELFF.